Below, 14 T cell receptor beta chains from the same sample are listed, as sequenced in a study of blood T cell repertoires in COVID-19 (dated by TCRdb to 2018 to 2020). Library preparation employed the immunoSEQ multiplex PCR assay. Entries here come from immuneACCESS through TCRdb and include only in-frame sequences with V and J called. Some clones fail to appear in such tables; in the studies checked, an unresolved V gene covers under half of the shortfall, and the cause of the remainder is unknown. Within this sample are more than 45,000 clones, with about 80% of them counted one time only. The ten largest make up around 15% of the sample. Input material: peripheral blood. These receptors originate from a human donor in a cohort sampled during active COVID-19.

This chain links TRBV4-3 with TRBJ2-1, with TRBD2 matching 9 bases. Germline assignment: CDR1 LGHNA and CDR2 YSLEER. Germline trimming cut 0 bases from V and 5 bases from J; bases unmatched to any gene: 11. CDR3 length: 18 amino acids. The CDR3 spells CASSQDRLAGIGDNEQFF. In DNA, the CDR3 is TGCGCCAGCAGCCAAGATAGGCTAGCGGGGATCGGAGACAATGAGCAGTTCTTC.

The chain has TRBV19 and TRBJ1-4; D is unresolved. CDR3 length: 14 residues. The germline CDR1 and CDR2 sequences are LNHDA and SQIVND (reference sequence). The germline V and J ends were trimmed by 4 bases and 3 bases, with 9 bases remaining between them. The CDR3 protein is CASSTGMSNEKLFF. In DNA, the CDR3 is TGTGCCAGTAGTACCGGGATGTCTAATGAAAAACTGTTTTTT.

V gene TRBV2 combines with J gene TRBJ1-5; D perhaps matches TRBD1 (6 bases). CDR1 is SNHLY and CDR2 is FYNNEI in the germline V gene. The CDR3 length is 16 residues. V was trimmed by 1 base and J by 5 bases, leaving 15 bases between them. CDR3: CASSEEVGAIDQPQHF. DNA of the CDR3: TGTGCCAGCAGTGAAGAGGTGGGGGCAATAGATCAGCCCCAGCATTTT.

The chain uses TRBV6-6 and TRBJ1-1; tentatively, D is TRBD1 (5 bases). The CDR3 contains 14 residues. V lost 5 bases and J lost 1, with 11 bases in between. CDR1 MNHNY and CDR2 SVGAGI come from the germline V gene (reference sequence). CDR3 sequence: CASSPQGQNTEAFF. In DNA form, the CDR3 reads TGTGCCAGCAGTCCCCAGGGTCAGAACACTGAAGCTTTCTTT.

The chain employs TRBV27 and TRBJ2-7; maybe TRBD1 (5 bases). Trimming shortened V by 2 bases and J by 7 bases, and 15 bases separated the two germline ends. Germline lookup yields CDR1 MNHEY and CDR2 SMNVEV (reference sequence). This CDR3 comprises 14 residues. The CDR3 protein is CASSLGAGPPEQYF. The CDR3 bases are TGTGCCAGCAGTTTAGGGGCAGGGCCTCCTGAGCAGTACTTC.

The rearrangement links TRBV2 to TRBJ2-7; 9 bases align to TRBD2. CDR1 and CDR2 from the germline V gene are SNHLY and FYNNEI. The V and J ends lost 1 base and 2 bases, in that order; junction bases with no gene match: 3. The CDR3 covers 15 residues. CDR3 region: CASSEVSSGAYEQYF. The CDR3 region has the DNA TGTGCCAGCAGTGAAGTATCTAGCGGGGCCTACGAGCAGTACTTC.

V and J are TRBV7-2 and TRBJ2-1; D remains ambiguous. Germline V lookup: CDR1 SGHTA, CDR2 FQGNSA. This CDR3 comprises 16 residues. V was cut by 2 bases and J by 4 bases, with 15 bases left in between. The chain's CDR3 is CASSLILPVSYNEQFF. The CDR3 nucleotides read TGTGCCAGCAGCTTAATTTTGCCGGTTAGTTACAATGAGCAGTTCTTC.

V and J are TRBV7-8 and TRBJ2-7, with TRBD1 identical over 8 bases. The trim removed 4 bases at V and 3 bases at J, leaving 5 bases unmatched. The germline CDR1 and CDR2 sequences are SGHVS and FQNEAQ. The CDR3 sequence is 14 residues long. The CDR3 loop is CASSYTGGGYEQYF. As DNA, the CDR3 is TGTGCCAGCAGCTATACAGGGGGAGGCTACGAGCAGTACTTC.

The chain couples TRBV28 to TRBJ2-7; 8 bases are a match to TRBD2. Trimming took 5 bases from V and 7 from J; bases not matched to a gene: 7. The CDR3 totals 13 residues. Germline assignment: CDR1 MDHEN and CDR2 SYDVKM. In DNA, the CDR3 is TGTGCCAGCAGTCCCGCGGGACTAGGGGAGCAGTACTTC. It yields the protein CASSPAGLGEQYF.

The chain is built from TRBV28 and TRBJ2-7; TRBD2 matches 9 bases. This CDR3 is 15 amino acids long. CDR1 and CDR2 from the germline V gene are MDHEN and SYDVKM. J was trimmed by 0 bases and V by 4 bases; bases with no gene match: 4. The CDR3: CASSYRLAVSYEQYF. The CDR3, as DNA: TGTGCCAGCAGTTACAGACTAGCGGTCTCCTACGAGCAGTACTTC.

The rearrangement uses TRBV14 and TRBJ1-1; no definite D call. CDR3 length: 12 residues. The germline V gene encodes CDR1 SGHDN and CDR2 FVKESK. V lost 4 bases and J lost 7, with 10 bases in between. The CDR3 nucleotides are TGTGCCAGCAGCCCCGGGTCTCTTGAAGCTTTCTTT. Its translation: CASSPGSLEAFF.

This clone came up once. The V and J genes are TRBV4-3 and TRBJ1-5; a possible D gene is TRBD1 (6 bases). V lost 5 bases to trimming and J lost 7 bases, with 21 bases between them. Germline CDR1 LGHNA, CDR2 YSLEER. This CDR3 contains 16 residues. The CDR3 nucleotides read TGCGCCAGCAGCGCTCAAACGGACGGGGGGCGGCAGCCCCAGCATTTT. Its protein is CASSAQTDGGRQPQHF.

The table lists this clone with a few counts. CDR3 protein: CASSLGSGGHDTEAFF. As DNA, the CDR3 is TGCGCCAGCAGCTTGGGGTCAGGGGGACATGACACTGAAGCTTTCTTT. The chain couples TRBV5-1 to TRBJ1-1; TRBD1 aligns across 7 bases. The germline CDR1 and CDR2 sequences are SGHRS and YFSETQ. Unmatched junction bases numbered 8, after V lost 0 bases and J lost 3 bases. The CDR3 length is 16 residues.

The chain links TRBV6-2 or TRBV6-3 to TRBJ2-7; TRBD2 is a possible D gene (5 bases). The germline V gene encodes CDR1 MNHEY and CDR2 SVGEGT. The length of the CDR3 is 16 residues. V lost 4 bases, J lost 3 bases, and 19 bases lay in between. This CDR3 reads CASSSTRGGGLYEQYF. CDR3 nucleotide sequence: TGTGCCAGCAGTTCAACCCGAGGAGGAGGACTCTACGAGCAGTACTTC.